Listed below are T cell receptor beta chains from one sample, sequenced in a study of blood T cell repertoires in COVID-19. Measured with immunoSEQ multiplex PCR; TCRdb has only the in-frame clones, and not every one. The sample lists approximately 85,000 clones; 86% were seen once. Sequenced sample: peripheral blood. All receptors derive from an elderly woman in a cohort sampled during active or convalescent COVID-19. Both conserved end residues are part of each CDR3. D genes are given only for firm matches. Not every row has a clone size; where given, it reads once, few, many or a size class.

d_call j_call clone_size v_call cdr3_aa cdr3_nt
. TRBJ2-1 . TRBV25-1 CASSDLGGNEQFF TGTGCCAGCAGTGATTTAGGCGGGAATGAGCAGTTCTTC
TRBD2 TRBJ2-7 . TRBV19 CASSITGGLGEQYF TGTGCCAGTAGTATAACGGGAGGGCTCGGCGAGCAGTACTTC
TRBD2 TRBJ2-1 . TRBV29-1 CSVKGAGTSGTNEQFF TGCAGCGTTAAGGGGGCCGGGACTAGCGGGACCAATGAGCAGTTCTTC
TRBD1 TRBJ1-2 . TRBV6-5 CASSSQGYGYTF TGTGCCAGCAGTTCACAGGGGTATGGCTACACCTTC
. TRBJ2-3 once TRBV18 CASSPRGDTQYF TGTGCCAGCTCACCAAGGGGGGATACGCAGTATTTT
. TRBJ1-1 . TRBV6-1 CASRLNTEAFF TGTGCCAGCAGACTCAACACTGAAGCTTTCTTT
. TRBJ1-6 . TRBV11-3 CASSWGQVDSPLHF TGTGCCAGCAGCTGGGGACAAGTGGATTCACCCCTCCACTTT
. TRBJ2-2 once TRBV27 CASSLFYRQGGTGELFF TGTGCCAGCAGTTTATTCTATAGACAGGGAGGCACCGGGGAGCTGTTTTTT
TRBD2 TRBJ2-1 . TRBV27 CASSYTSGRVEQFF TGTGCCAGCAGTTATACTAGCGGGAGAGTGGAGCAGTTCTTC
TRBD1 TRBJ2-1 . TRBV11-1 CASSQRRDRGANEQFF TGTGCCAGCAGCCAGCGTCGGGACAGGGGTGCAAATGAGCAGTTCTTC
TRBD1 TRBJ1-1 . TRBV5-6 CASSLGQGARVYTEAFF TGTGCCAGCAGCTTAGGACAGGGGGCTAGGGTGTACACTGAAGCTTTCTTT
TRBD1 TRBJ1-1 . TRBV5-1 CASSWTGVDIADTEAFF TGCGCCAGCAGCTGGACAGGGGTCGACATCGCGGACACTGAAGCTTTCTTT
. TRBJ1-5 . TRBV21-1 CASSKRTGANQPQHF TGTGCCAGCAGCAAACGGACAGGGGCAAATCAGCCCCAGCATTTT
. TRBJ2-3 . TRBV30 CAWSRGSYSTDTQYF TGTGCCTGGAGTCGGGGTAGCTACAGCACAGATACGCAGTATTTT
. TRBJ2-7 . TRBV21-1 CASIPPGGKTYEQYF TGTGCCAGCATTCCGCCGGGGGGCAAGACCTACGAGCAGTACTTC
TRBD1 TRBJ1-4 . TRBV18 CASSPGTGAATNEKLFF TGTGCCAGCTCACCAGGGACAGGGGCTGCAACTAATGAAAAACTGTTTTTT
TRBD1 TRBJ1-1 . TRBV24-1 CATSDTGTGGLRAFF TGTGCCACCAGTGATACCGGGACAGGGGGCTTGAGAGCTTTCTTT
TRBD1 TRBJ1-6 . TRBV28 CASTSTGGTNSPLHF TGTGCCAGCACATCGACAGGGGGGACTAATTCACCCCTCCACTTT
. TRBJ2-2 . TRBV6-5 CASSRGNTGELFF TGTGCCAGCAGCCGCGGGAACACCGGGGAGCTGTTTTTT
. TRBJ1-5 once TRBV6-1 CASSEWGVGGKGQPQHF TGTGCCAGCAGTGAATGGGGGGTAGGAGGGAAGGGCCAGCCCCAGCATTTT
. TRBJ2-5 . TRBV12-3/TRBV12-4 CASSPGVGETQYF TGTGCCAGCAGTCCCGGGGTGGGGGAGACCCAGTACTTC
. TRBJ2-1 . TRBV27 CASSLGLDNEQFF TGTGCCAGCAGTTTAGGCCTAGACAATGAGCAGTTCTTC
TRBD1 TRBJ1-1 . TRBV5-1 CASSLFYSTGLNTEAFF TGCGCCAGCAGCCTATTCTACTCGACAGGGCTGAACACTGAAGCTTTCTTT
. TRBJ2-7 . TRBV15 CATSRDPGYSYEQYF TGTGCCACCAGCAGAGACCCCGGGTACTCCTACGAGCAGTACTTC
. TRBJ1-1 . TRBV28 CASSSWRMLNTEAFF TGTGCCAGCAGTTCGTGGCGGATGTTGAACACTGAAGCTTTCTTT
TRBD1 TRBJ2-7 . TRBV7-9 CASSLEPGQGWFEQYF TGTGCCAGCAGCTTAGAACCAGGACAGGGTTGGTTCGAGCAGTACTTC
TRBD1 TRBJ1-2 few TRBV27 CASSLNRGYGYTF TGTGCCAGCAGTTTAAACAGGGGCTATGGCTACACCTTC
TRBD2 TRBJ2-1 . TRBV18 CASSPSLAGGLNEQFF TGTGCCAGCTCACCAAGTCTAGCGGGAGGATTGAATGAGCAGTTCTTC
TRBD2 TRBJ2-1 once TRBV19 CASTLAGGRYYNEQFF TGTGCCAGTACCCTGGCGGGAGGGAGATACTACAATGAGCAGTTCTTC
. TRBJ2-1 . TRBV9 CASSVGTGSYNEQFF TGTGCCAGCAGCGTAGGGACGGGGAGCTACAATGAGCAGTTCTTC
TRBD1 TRBJ1-1 few TRBV7-8 CASSLTGQGETEAFF TGTGCCAGCAGCTTAACCGGACAGGGTGAAACTGAAGCTTTCTTT
. TRBJ1-5 . TRBV28 CASSSGVRGKQPQHF TGTGCCAGCAGTTCCGGGGTCCGCGGGAAGCAGCCCCAGCATTTT
. TRBJ2-1 few TRBV18 CASSPPDNNEQFF TGTGCCAGCTCACCCCCAGACAACAATGAGCAGTTCTTC
TRBD2 TRBJ2-1 . TRBV30 CAWGGLAYNEQFF TGTGCCTGGGGGGGACTAGCCTACAATGAGCAGTTCTTC
TRBD1 TRBJ2-7 once TRBV7-2 CASSPDRGQSEQYF TGTGCCAGCAGCCCCGACAGGGGACAGAGTGAGCAGTACTTC
. TRBJ2-5 . TRBV12-3/TRBV12-4 CASSYGFKAQYF TGTGCCAGCAGTTACGGGTTTAAGGCCCAGTACTTC
. TRBJ2-2 . TRBV11-2 CASSPADLNTGELFF TGTGCCAGCTCACCAGCGGACCTCAACACCGGGGAGCTGTTTTTT
TRBD1 TRBJ1-5 once TRBV24-1 CATSEGQGGQPQHF TGTGCCACCAGTGAGGGACAGGGCGGTCAGCCCCAGCATTTT
. TRBJ1-2 once TRBV19 CASSTRTVASDYGYTF TGTGCCAGTAGTACAAGGACAGTCGCATCAGACTATGGCTACACCTTC
TRBD1 TRBJ1-2 . TRBV7-3 CASSSSGLGQGGGYTF TGTGCCAGCAGCTCCAGCGGTTTGGGACAGGGCGGTGGCTACACCTTC
. TRBJ2-3 . TRBV7-2 CASSSDPSRAQYF TGTGCCAGCAGCTCCGACCCCAGTCGGGCGCAGTATTTT
. TRBJ1-6 . TRBV18 CASSPPTGANSPLHF TGTGCCAGCTCACCACCGACAGGCGCCAATTCACCCCTCCACTTT
TRBD1 TRBJ1-6 . TRBV28 CASRPTGVVYNSPLHF TGTGCCAGCAGACCTACAGGGGTTGTCTATAATTCACCCCTCCACTTT
. TRBJ1-1 . TRBV11-3 CASSYNSFDRRNTEAFF TGTGCCAGCAGCTACAATTCCTTCGACAGACGTAACACTGAAGCTTTCTTT
TRBD2 TRBJ2-3 once TRBV5-1 CASSYSGSPNTDTQYF TGCGCCAGCAGCTATAGCGGGAGTCCCAATACAGATACGCAGTATTTT
. TRBJ2-5 . TRBV27 CASSLAQDPQETQYF TGTGCCAGCAGTTTAGCACAGGACCCCCAAGAGACCCAGTACTTC
TRBD1 TRBJ1-2 few TRBV4-1 CASSHPSGQAVYGYTF TGCGCCAGCAGCCACCCTTCCGGACAGGCGGTCTATGGCTACACCTTC
TRBD2 TRBJ2-2 . TRBV6-6 CASRPPGLAITGELFF TGTGCCAGCAGACCCCCGGGACTAGCGATCACCGGGGAGCTGTTTTTT
TRBD1 TRBJ1-1 . TRBV10-1 CASSKGTGNTEAFF TGCGCCAGCAGTAAAGGGACAGGGAACACTGAAGCTTTCTTT
. TRBJ1-4 . TRBV19 CASSTPGEINEKLFF TGTGCCAGTAGTACCCCCGGGGAAATTAATGAAAAACTGTTTTTT
TRBD1 TRBJ2-3 . TRBV5-1 CASSTGQGGDTQYF TGCGCCAGCAGCACCGGACAGGGCGGAGATACGCAGTATTTT
. TRBJ2-1 few TRBV11-2 CASRHFIYNEQFF TGTGCCAGCCGACATTTTATTTACAATGAGCAGTTCTTC
TRBD1 TRBJ1-1 . TRBV6-5 CASRDRGGTEAFF TGTGCCAGCAGGGACAGGGGAGGCACTGAAGCTTTCTTT